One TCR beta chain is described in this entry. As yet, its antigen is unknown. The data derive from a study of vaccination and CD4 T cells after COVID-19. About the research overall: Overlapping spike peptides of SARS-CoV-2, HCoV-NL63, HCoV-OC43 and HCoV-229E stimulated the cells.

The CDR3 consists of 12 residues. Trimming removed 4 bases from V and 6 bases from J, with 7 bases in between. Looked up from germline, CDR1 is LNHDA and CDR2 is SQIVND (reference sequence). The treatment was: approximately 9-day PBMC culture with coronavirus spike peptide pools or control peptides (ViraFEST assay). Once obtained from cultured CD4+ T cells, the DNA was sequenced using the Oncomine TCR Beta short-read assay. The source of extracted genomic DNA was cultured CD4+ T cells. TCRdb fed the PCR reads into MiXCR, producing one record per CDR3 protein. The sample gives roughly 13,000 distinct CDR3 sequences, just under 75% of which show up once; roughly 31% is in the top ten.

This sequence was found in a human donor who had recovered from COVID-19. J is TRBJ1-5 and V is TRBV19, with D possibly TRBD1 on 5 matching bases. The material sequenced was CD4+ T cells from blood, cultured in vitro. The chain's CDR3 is CASSRGPQPQHF. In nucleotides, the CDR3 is TGTGCCAGTAGTAGGGGACCTCAGCCCCAGCATTTT.